Listed here are 12 T cell receptor beta chains from one sample, sequenced in a study of T cell repertoires in cytomegalovirus infection. MiXCR, run by TCRdb on the reads, gives a single entry per CDR3 protein. The repertoire holds approximately 290,000 distinct CDR3 sequences, with over 20% as singletons. Sequenced material: PBMCs. The receptor set was obtained from a human donor in good health (CMV status not recorded). Some clones in this sample may be carry-over from other donors' samples.

This clonotype occurred a few times. V is TRBV7-2 and J is TRBJ2-5; a possible D gene is TRBD2 (6 bases). The CDR3 contains 13 residues. Trimming pared 5 bases from V and 1 base from J, leaving 8 bases between. Germline values: CDR1 SGHTA, CDR2 FQGNSA. In DNA form, the CDR3 reads TGTGCCAGCAGCGCGGGACTCCAAGAGACCCAGTACTTC. This encodes CASSAGLQETQYF.

V and J are TRBV13 and TRBJ2-5, with 15 bases fitting TRBD2. The CDR3 has 16 residues. Losses at the gene ends were 2 bases for V and 4 bases for J; bases not matched to a gene: 2. Germline V CDR1 and CDR2: PRHDT, FYEKMQ (reference sequence). The CDR3 nucleotides read TGTGCCAGCAGCTTAAGGGGACTAGCGGGAGGAGAGACCCAGTACTTC. Its protein is CASSLRGLAGGETQYF.

This clonotype was counted many times. V gene TRBV7-2 combines with J gene TRBJ2-5; the D call may be TRBD1 or TRBD2 (5 bases each). The germline V gene has CDR1 SGHTA and CDR2 FQGNSA. This CDR3 spans 15 amino acids. Trimming removed 5 bases from V and 1 base from J, with 14 bases in between. The DNA for the CDR3 is TGTGCCAGCAGCCTCCTACCGGGACCCCAAGAGACCCAGTACTTC. The encoded protein is CASSLLPGPQETQYF.

This clonotype was counted at least ten times. The rearrangement links TRBV6-1 to TRBJ1-5; D ambiguous. Between the trimmed V and J ends, which lost 7 bases and 0 bases, there was a span of 13 bases. The CDR3 runs 15 residues. CDR1 MNHNS and CDR2 SASEGT come from the germline V gene. The CDR3 loop is CASNLPGNSNQPQHF. DNA for the CDR3: TGTGCCAGCAACTTACCGGGAAATAGCAATCAGCCCCAGCATTTT.

This chain links TRBV2 with TRBJ1-1, with a tentative D call TRBD1 (5 bases). Trimming shortened V by 8 bases and J by 1 base, and 14 bases separated the two germline ends. This CDR3 region has 14 residues. CDR1 and CDR2 (germline): SNHLY, FYNNEI. The CDR3 sequence: CASLAGRGNTEAFF. For the CDR3, the DNA is TGTGCCAGCCTTGCCGGGAGGGGGAACACTGAAGCTTTCTTT.

The rearrangement links TRBV7-2 to TRBJ1-2; 9 bases are shared with TRBD1. The trim removed 5 bases at V and 3 bases at J, leaving 7 bases unmatched. This CDR3 region has 15 residues. CDR1 and CDR2 from the germline V gene are SGHTA and FQGNSA. The DNA for the CDR3 is TGTGCCAGCAGCACCCGGACAGGGGATCACTATGGCTACACCTTC. It codes for CASSTRTGDHYGYTF.

This clonotype was seen more than once but under ten times. The V gene is TRBV7-3, the J gene TRBJ1-2, with TRBD1 as a possible D gene (6 bases). The CDR3 is 16 amino acids. V was trimmed by 3 bases and J by 0 bases, leaving 14 bases between them. Germline assignment: CDR1 SGHTA and CDR2 FQGTGA. The CDR3 bases are TGTGCCAGCAGCTTTAACCGGGACACTTCTAACTATGGCTACACCTTC. This encodes CASSFNRDTSNYGYTF.

The genes are TRBV29-1 and TRBJ2-2; TRBD2 is a possible D gene (6 bases). There are 16 residues in the CDR3. CDR1 SQVTM and CDR2 ANQGSEA come from the germline V gene. V lost 4 bases to trimming and J lost 2 bases, with 17 bases between them. The CDR3 loop reads CSVAGSGAANTGELFF. The CDR3 region has the DNA TGCAGCGTTGCCGGTAGCGGAGCCGCTAACACCGGGGAGCTGTTTTTT.

V gene TRBV4-2 combines with J gene TRBJ2-1; the D is unclear. The V end was cut by 0 bases, the J end by 9 bases, with 9 bases between. The CDR3 is made up of 13 amino acids. Germline CDR1 LGHNA, CDR2 YNFKEQ. The CDR3 loop reads CASSQDVGGEQFF. CDR3 in DNA: TGTGCCAGCAGCCAAGACGTTGGCGGTGAGCAGTTCTTC.

The chain uses TRBV7-2 and TRBJ2-5; TRBD2 matches 12 bases. Germline V lookup: CDR1 SGHTA, CDR2 FQGNSA. CDR3 size: 15 residues. V gave up 1 base and J gave up 4 bases; unmatched junction bases: 1. Here the CDR3 reads CASSLVLAGGETQYF. CDR3 nucleotide sequence: TGTGCCAGCAGCTTAGTACTAGCGGGAGGAGAGACCCAGTACTTC.

The sample holds a few counts of this clonotype. CDR3 loop: CATRTGGSDTQYF. CDR3 nucleotide sequence: TGTGCCACCCGGACAGGGGGCTCAGATACGCAGTATTTT. This chain connects TRBV6-2 or TRBV6-3 to TRBJ2-3, with 11 bases that match TRBD1. This CDR3 is built from 13 residues. J lost 4 bases, V lost 10 bases, and 4 bases had no gene match. CDR1 and CDR2 (germline): MNHEY, SVGEGT.

This clonotype was counted at least ten times. The genes are TRBV7-2 and TRBJ2-1, with TRBD2 matching 12 bases. CDR1 SGHTA and CDR2 FQGNSA come from the germline V gene. V shed 5 bases, J shed 6 bases, and the junction held 8 bases outside the gene matches. There are 16 residues in the CDR3. The CDR3 region has the DNA TGTGCCAGCAGCCCCCTAGCGGGAGGGACCAGCAATGAGCAGTTCTTC. Protein product: CASSPLAGGTSNEQFF.